This T cell receptor beta chain was documented in a study of blood T cell repertoires in COVID-19 (dated by TCRdb to between 2020 and 2021). Broadly, across the study: Samples from collaborators originated in the United States, Italy and Spain and spanned both the acute and convalescent phases of COVID-19. Where HLA class I and class II types were available, the types were taken from metadata supplied by the sample provider, not from assay-based typing. The samples were drawn from the first 160 participants of the ongoing ImmuneRACE study and from 1,254 subjects provided by 6 global collaborators. The repertoires were released in a freely available public database intended as a resource for research on the immune response to SARS-CoV-2. The material from the prospective study consisted of cDNA or gDNA derived from T cells, B-cell-depleted T cells, or PBMCs. Deeply sampled blood TCRbeta repertoires from subjects exposed to, actively infected with, or recovered from COVID-19 were included in the dataset. A de-identified subject ID, COVID-19 status, age in years and sex were almost always included in the sample metadata.

Another Seattle source contributed samples from volunteer blood donors who had recovered from COVID-19. Each collaborating institution followed its own protocols to collect whole blood in K2EDTA tubes. Collaborator samples were shipped for TCRbeta analysis as frozen whole blood, isolated PBMCs, or DNA extracted from either sample type. The sample holds a few counts of this clone. Its antigen has not been determined. Base quality data are lacking; no much larger clone is found one base away. What the work shows at the level of the full study, not this receptor alone: Clinical and demographic metadata were provided uncurated, with the amount varying by source and participant.

Based on the germline V gene (reference sequence), the CDR1 and CDR2 sequences are LGHDT and YNNKEL. From cysteine to phenylalanine, the CDR3 is 16 amino acids long. Just the 48-base CDR3 DNA is kept, in frame starting at base 1. Trimming takes 4 bases off V and 8 bases off J; junction bases not matched to a gene: 9. TCRbeta CDR3 regions were amplified from genomic DNA by means of the immunoSEQ Assay, a bias-controlled multiplex PCR. The authors processed their data as follows. Within the assay, amplification of reference gene primers was used to estimate how many nucleated cells each sample contained. To quantify the absolute abundance of each unique TCRbeta CDR3 rearrangement, sequence reads were collapsed and filtered. Productive Simpson clonality was computed per sample as the square root of Simpson's diversity index over productive rearrangements. This is the immuneACCESS table as TCRdb keeps it, with only in-frame sequences that have V and J called. A part of the clones is gone; compared with another copy, unresolved V genes explain less than half, and the rest is unexplained. The V and J calls and clone size were taken over from that table, and D and trimming were inferred from the DNA. The sample table shows some 160,000 clones, and around four fifths are seen once. The top ten hold roughly 18% of the sample.

The V gene is TRBV3-1 (or the pseudogene TRBV3-2) and the J gene is TRBJ2-1; 12 central nucleotides agree with TRBD2. The sample consisted of peripheral blood. This clonotype originated in a woman aged 70-85 years who had recovered from COVID-19. The CDR3 here reads CASSRRAASGGDEQFF. Here is the DNA: TGTGCCAGCAGCCGGCGCGCGGCTAGCGGGGGGGATGAGCAGTTCTTC.